The clone carrying this T cell receptor beta chain was counted a few times. Sequencing used immunoSEQ multiplex PCR; TCRdb keeps in-frame clones, though not all of them. Among about 36,000 clones listed, approximately 82% were seen once. These data come from a study of pediatric ulcerative colitis. CDR3 length: 17 amino acids. The J segment lost 3 bases and the V segment lost 4 bases, leaving 11 bases of the junction unmatched. The germline V gene encodes CDR1 SGHRS and CDR2 YFSETQ. This receptor was taken from a girl aged 5 to 17 with moderate ulcerative colitis. The chain combines TRBV5-1 with TRBJ1-5, with 9 bases matching TRBD1. Sample: blood. The CDR3 DNA reads as TGCGCCAGCAGCGCCGGGACAGGGAGGTGGGACAATCAGCCCCAGCATTTT. It encodes CASSAGTGRWDNQPQHF.